This passage covers 26 T cell receptor beta chains from one sample sequenced in a study of cytomegalovirus exposure and HLA in healthy donors. PCR amplification relied on 60 Vbeta primers (plus 13 Jbeta primers). Generated by immunoSEQ multiplex PCR, the TCRdb table keeps only in-frame clones and is missing some. The sample comprises some 57,000 clones, more than 80% of which are singletons, and approximately 1.6% rests with the top ten. What was sequenced was PBMCs. The source of these receptors is a man under 40 in good health and CMV-seropositive.

The chain has TRBV6-6 and TRBJ2-1; D is uncertain. Germline assignment: CDR1 MNHNY and CDR2 SVGAGI (reference sequence). Trimming removed 5 bases at V and 6 bases at J, with 8 bases between. This CDR3 spans 12 amino acids. The CDR3 sequence is CASSPDSNEQFF. The CDR3 nucleotides read TGTGCCAGCAGTCCCGACTCCAATGAGCAGTTCTTC.

The gene calls are TRBV28 and TRBJ2-1; 11 bases are a match to TRBD2. With 6 bases clipped from V and 3 bases from J, the junction kept 4 bases outside the gene matches. The CDR3 loop spans 15 amino acids. CDR1 MDHEN and CDR2 SYDVKM come from the germline V gene. CDR3 sequence (DNA): TGTGCCAGCAGAGTTACTAGCGGGAGCTACAATGAGCAGTTCTTC. It encodes CASRVTSGSYNEQFF.

The chain uses TRBV7-9 and TRBJ2-6, with a weak D call TRBD1 (6 bases). Looked up from germline, CDR1 is SEHNR and CDR2 is FQNEAQ (reference sequence). This CDR3 spans 18 amino acids. V was pared by 4 bases and J by 0 bases, with 16 bases between. CDR3 amino acids: CASSSYQGSSSGANVLTF. CDR3 nucleotide sequence: TGTGCCAGCAGCTCTTATCAGGGGAGCTCCTCTGGGGCCAACGTCCTGACTTTC.

The chain has TRBV9 and TRBJ1-6; weak D call: TRBD1 (5 bases). Looked up from germline, CDR1 is SGDLS and CDR2 is YYNGEE. There are 15 residues in the CDR3. Between the trimmed V and J ends, which lost 6 bases and 7 bases, there was a span of 17 bases. The CDR3 bases are TGTGCCAGCACCCGGGACCCGGGGGGAAATTCACCCCTCCACTTT. Encoded protein: CASTRDPGGNSPLHF.

The chain links TRBV19 to TRBJ2-7; D ambiguous. Germline CDR1 reads LNHDA; CDR2 reads SQIVND (reference sequence). The length of the CDR3 is 15 residues. The V and J ends lost 3 bases and 3 bases respectively, with 15 bases between them. CDR3 in amino acids: CASSIFDGRLYEQYF. In nucleotides, the CDR3 is TGTGCCAGTAGTATTTTTGATGGCAGACTCTACGAGCAGTACTTC. Full variable domain (outside the CDR3, taken from reference TRBV19 and TRBJ2-7): DGGITQSPKYLFRKEGQNVTLSCEQNLNHDAMYWYRQDPGQGLRLIYYSQIVNDFQKGDIAEGYSVSREKKESFPLTVTSAQKNPTAFYLCASSIFDGRLYEQYFGPGTRLTVT.

The gene calls are TRBV27 and TRBJ1-2, with 7 bases identical to TRBD1. The ends lost 5 bases at V and 4 bases at J; junction bases unmatched: 10. Germline CDR1 reads MNHEY; CDR2 reads SMNVEV (reference sequence). The CDR3 totals 15 residues. The CDR3 reads CASSIGQDSIYGYTF. Written as DNA, the CDR3 is TGTGCCAGCAGTATCGGACAGGACAGCATCTATGGCTACACCTTC.

The chain employs TRBV5-1 and TRBJ1-2, with TRBD1 as a possible D gene (5 bases). Germline assignment: CDR1 SGHRS and CDR2 YFSETQ. The CDR3 loop spans 14 amino acids. The V end lost 4 bases, the J end lost 4 bases, and 14 bases lay between the germline ends. Here the CDR3 reads CASSAAVRAYGYTF. The CDR3 DNA reads TGCGCCAGCAGCGCCGCGGTCAGGGCCTATGGCTACACCTTC.

The chain has TRBV6-1 and TRBJ2-7; 10 positions match TRBD1. Germline V gives CDR1 MNHNS, CDR2 SASEGT. Trimming cost V 9 bases and J 5 bases; bases outside gene matches: 4. CDR3 length equals 12 residues. CDR3 in amino acids: CASRTGGDEQYF. In DNA form, the CDR3 reads TGTGCCAGTCGGACAGGGGGGGACGAGCAGTACTTC.

V gene TRBV7-9 combines with J gene TRBJ1-2, with 7 bases fitting TRBD1. Germline CDR1 reads SEHNR; CDR2 reads FQNEAQ (reference sequence). V dropped 11 bases and J dropped 8; count of bases not matched to a gene: 23. This CDR3 is built from 16 residues. The CDR3 bases are TGTGCCTGGTCGACAGGGTCGGAACTTGGGGGTATGGGCTACACCTTC. Translation gives CAWSTGSELGGMGYTF.

Here the CDR3 reads CASSLGTSGSHNEQFF. The CDR3 nucleotides read TGTGCCAGCAGCCTAGGGACTAGCGGGAGCCACAATGAGCAGTTCTTC. V usage is TRBV11-3 and J usage is TRBJ2-1; TRBD2 matches at 14 bases. CDR3 length: 16 residues. The germline gives CDR1 SGHNT, CDR2 YENEEA. The junction had 5 bases not matched to a gene; V was cut back by 5 bases and J by 5 bases.

This clone has a handful of counts. The J gene is TRBJ1-3, the V gene TRBV28; D call uncertain. The V and J ends lost 6 bases and 4 bases respectively, with 4 bases between them. Germline lookup yields CDR1 MDHEN and CDR2 SYDVKM. The CDR3 is 11 residues long. The DNA of the CDR3 is TGTGCCAGCAGCCGGGGAAACACCATATATTTT. The encoded protein is CASSRGNTIYF.

This clone was seen a handful of times. The gene calls are TRBV7-8 and TRBJ2-3, with D unclear. There are 12 residues in the CDR3. The V end lost 10 bases, the J end lost 5 bases, and 13 bases lay between the germline ends. Germline V gene data show CDR1 as SGHVS and CDR2 as FQNEAQ. The CDR3 DNA reads as TGTGCCACCTCTCACCTCGGAGATACGCAGTATTTT. It codes for CATSHLGDTQYF.

The chain joins TRBV7-2 to TRBJ1-4, with 7 nucleotides matching TRBD1. The CDR3 is 13 residues long. From germline, CDR1 is SGHTA and CDR2 FQGNSA. V lost 5 bases to trimming and J lost 8 bases; unmatched junction nucleotides: 5. The CDR3 region has the DNA TGTGCCAGCAGCACGGGACAGAGGGAAAAACTGTTTTTT. Translating it yields CASSTGQREKLFF.

The J gene is TRBJ2-1, the V gene TRBV30; D perhaps matches TRBD2 (6 bases). This CDR3 region has 15 residues. Trimming pared 6 bases from V and 0 bases from J, leaving 15 bases between. Germline lookup yields CDR1 GTSNPN and CDR2 SVGIG (reference sequence). CDR3 protein: CACRGGVSSYNEQFF. CDR3 nucleotide sequence: TGTGCCTGCCGGGGCGGGGTAAGCTCCTACAATGAGCAGTTCTTC.

V gene TRBV10-2 combines with J gene TRBJ2-2; tentatively, D is TRBD1 (6 bases). V dropped 4 bases and J dropped 10 bases, with 22 bases sitting between them. Germline V gives CDR1 WSHSY, CDR2 SAAADI. The CDR3 loop spans 16 amino acids. This chain's CDR3 is CASSVERGWGPAELFF. The CDR3 DNA reads as TGCGCCAGCAGTGTTGAGAGGGGATGGGGGCCTGCGGAGCTGTTTTTT.

The V and J genes are TRBV7-9 and TRBJ2-1, with 7 bases aligning to TRBD2. CDR1 SEHNR and CDR2 FQNEAQ come from the germline V gene (reference sequence). The V segment lost 5 bases and the J segment 2 bases; nucleotides outside the gene matches: 9. The CDR3 spans 16 residues. This CDR3 reads CASSPVRSGAYNEQFF. CDR3 DNA: TGTGCCAGCAGCCCGGTACGGAGCGGGGCCTACAATGAGCAGTTCTTC.

This chain uses TRBV6-1 with TRBJ1-5; no definite D call. Trimming stripped 7 bases from V and 3 bases from J, with 13 bases between. The length of the CDR3 is 14 residues. CDR1 and CDR2 from the germline V gene are MNHNS and SASEGT. The CDR3 protein is CASKGNGDNQPQHF. The CDR3 DNA sequence: TGTGCCAGCAAAGGGAACGGGGACAATCAGCCCCAGCATTTT.

This chain's CDR3 is CASSLFGEGNSPLHF. Here the CDR3 DNA reads TGTGCCAGCAGCTTATTCGGGGAGGGGAATTCACCCCTCCACTTT. V and J are TRBV11-2 and TRBJ1-6; D possibly corresponds to TRBD1 (5 bases). The V gene lost 2 bases and the J gene lost 7 bases, with 12 bases spanning the gap. This CDR3 has 15 amino acids. The germline V gene encodes CDR1 SGHAT and CDR2 FQNNGV.

This chain joins TRBV29-1 and TRBJ1-1, with TRBD1 matching over 10 bases. The V segment lost 7 bases and the J segment 3 bases; nucleotides outside the gene matches: 5. CDR1 and CDR2 (germline): SQVTM, ANQGSEA. This CDR3 is built from 13 residues. The CDR3 protein is CSARDRGYTEAFF. Here the CDR3 DNA reads TGCAGCGCCAGGGACAGGGGCTACACTGAAGCTTTCTTT. Looking up the rest from reference TRBV29-1 and TRBJ1-1 gives the full variable domain: SAVISQKPSRDICQRGTSLTIQCQVDSQVTMMFWYRQQPGQSLTLIATANQGSEATYESGFVIDKFPISRPNLTFSTLTVSNMSPEDSSIYLCSARDRGYTEAFFGQGTRLTVV.

Of note for this clone: A far larger clone is just one base off, so this is likely a read error. The same CDR3 arises from other DNA sequences in this sample as well. This rearrangement joins TRBV4-1 to TRBJ1-4; 10 bases are shared with TRBD1. V lost 4 bases to trimming and J lost 5 bases; unmatched junction nucleotides: 4. CDR3 length equals 15 residues. The V gene's germline CDR1 is MGHRA and CDR2 YSYEKL. CDR3: CASSRGTGANEKLFF. Here the CDR3 DNA reads TGCGCCAGCAGCCGAGGGACAGGGGCAAATGAAAAACTGTTTTTT.

The chain couples TRBV6-5 to TRBJ1-5, with D uncertain. Germline assignment: CDR1 MNHEY and CDR2 SVGAGI. This CDR3 has 13 amino acids. V was pared by 2 bases and J by 9 bases, with 11 bases between. CDR3 amino acids: CASSYVGTGPQHF. In nucleotides, the CDR3 is TGTGCCAGCAGTTACGTCGGTACGGGGCCCCAGCATTTT.

The chain links TRBV28 to TRBJ2-7; tentative D call: TRBD1 (5 bases). Trimming shortened V by 5 bases and J by 1 base, and 12 bases separated the two germline ends. There are 14 residues in the CDR3. Germline V gene sequence: CDR1 MDHEN, CDR2 SYDVKM. The CDR3: CASSVSQGSYEQYF. CDR3 DNA sequence: TGTGCCAGCAGTGTTAGTCAGGGATCCTACGAGCAGTACTTC.

V is TRBV11-2 and J is TRBJ2-5, with 8 bases that match TRBD1. The ends lost 1 base at V and 1 base at J; junction bases unmatched: 5. Germline-derived CDR1 and CDR2 are SGHAT and FQNNGV. CDR3 length equals 16 residues. The CDR3 coding sequence is TGTGCCAGCAGCTTAGGAGCAGGGGGCCTCCAAGAGACCCAGTACTTC. This translates into CASSLGAGGLQETQYF. The full variable domain, its missing parts supplied by reference TRBV11-2 and TRBJ2-5, is EAGVAQSPRYKIIEKRQSVAFWCNPISGHATLYWYQQILGQGPKLLIQFQNNGVVDDSQLPKDRFSAERLKGVDSTLKIQPAKLEDSAVYLCASSLGAGGLQETQYFGPGTRLLVL.

In regard to this clone: The junction differs from germline at one of its ends, possibly a read error. This sequence joins TRBV7-8 and TRBJ2-1; the match to TRBD2 covers 10 bases. CDR3 length: 15 residues. CDR1 and CDR2 (germline): SGHVS, FQNEAQ. CDR3 amino acids: CASSLAGEGYNEQFF. The CDR3 DNA is TGTGCCAGCAGCCTAGCGGGAGAGGGCTACAATGAGCAGTTCTTC.

This clone was seen a handful of times. V gene TRBV28 combines with J gene TRBJ2-7; 13 nucleotides agree with TRBD2. J lost 3 bases, V lost 8 bases, and 1 base had no gene match. This CDR3 is built from 13 residues. Germline loops: CDR1 MDHEN, CDR2 SYDVKM. The CDR3 bases are TGTGCCAGCCGACTAGCGGGAGGCTACGAGCAGTACTTC. This codes for CASRLAGGYEQYF.

The count of this clone is one. This chain uses TRBV11-1 with TRBJ2-5, with D perhaps TRBD2 (5 bases). CDR1 and CDR2 from the germline V gene are SGHAT and FQDESV (reference sequence). There are 17 residues in the CDR3. The germline V and J ends were trimmed by 1 base and 2 bases, with 17 bases remaining between them. CDR3 in amino acids: CASSLVERTDLQETQYF. Here the CDR3 DNA reads TGTGCCAGCAGCTTAGTAGAGCGGACTGATTTACAAGAGACCCAGTACTTC.